Listed below are T cell receptor beta chains from one sample, sequenced in a study of blood T cell repertoires in COVID-19. Assay used: immunoSEQ multiplex PCR; TCRdb lists only in-frame clones, some missing. The sample has 200,000 to 250,000 clones; under 95% are singletons. Sequenced sample: peripheral blood. The receptors stem from a man aged 25-45 years with acute or convalescent COVID-19. Both conserved end residues are trimmed from each CDR3. Fields, in order: CDR3 length, V gene, CDR3 protein.

13	TRBV29-1	SVELLAGISYEQY
14	TRBV19	ASSYRTLGGGLGYT
12	TRBV28	ASSQEAWRQPQH
12	TRBV7-8	ASSLLVAGGEQY
17	TRBV4-2	ASSQDLVSLRGGANVLT
12	TRBV11-2	ASRAPGVNTEAF
13	TRBV5-1	ASSLGNRLNSPLH
14	TRBV27	ASSLGGLGSNQPQH
12	TRBV28	ASRPGLENTEAF
15	TRBV18	ASSPPRGSAGANVLT
12	TRBV3-1/TRBV3-2	ASSRGSFSYEQY
18	TRBV27	ASSLFGRPSPTSSTYEQY
11	TRBV28	ASRVGGLSPLH
12	TRBV11-2	ASSQIITENTIY
11	TRBV19	ASMGLRNTEAF
11	TRBV10-1	ASSEGNRPEQF
12	TRBV2	ASSWGEYQETQY
17	TRBV7-9	ASTPGTGGASGSNQPQH
12	TRBV28	ASTIAGGNTEAF
12	TRBV9	ASSLKTGPGELF
12	TRBV27	ASRVAGAHNEQF
13	TRBV19	ASDTQGLIYQPQH
13	TRBV29-1	SAAGGTGGADKAF
14	TRBV5-1	ASSLGQGLENYGYT
13	TRBV18	ASSPPYQRRIEAF
12	TRBV5-4	ASSQGQAYYGYT
13	TRBV18	ASSGTGGLYNEQF
12	TRBV29-1	SVALAGGTYEQY
13	TRBV28	ASSRSGTLIYGYT
12	TRBV27	ASSPGGFSYGYT
13	TRBV6-5	ASRKREATTYEQY
11	TRBV3-1/TRBV3-2	ASSQHREGGYT
13	TRBV5-1	ASSLAGGPGGELF
11	TRBV19	ASNRVSGNEQF
11	TRBV29-1	SVVGGANTEAF
11	TRBV6-5	ASVGTGIQPQH
12	TRBV19	ASSTPQGGRGYT
14	TRBV27	ASREYSGGAYNEQF
11	TRBV7-9	ASSLSGPYEQY
13	TRBV14	ASSHPIGSFEGYT
13	TRBV7-8	ASSPMRWAGETQY
13	TRBV27	ASSPSGAVEKTQY
15	TRBV15	ATSNNVRAGNNQPQH
12	TRBV11-1	ASSPNGENQPQH
12	TRBV30	AWSWGQGVYEQY
9	TRBV10-2	ASSDGGVLT
13	TRBV28	ASSLLVRGSLSQH
14	TRBV27	ASSPTSGGSTDTQY
15	TRBV28	ASSFWSLAGEDDEQF
9	TRBV30	AWIYSGGYT
14	TRBV7-9	ASSLGNSPINTEAF
11	TRBV2	ASAGLGGYEQY
13	TRBV5-1	ASSPRGPAGNTIY
16	TRBV7-9	ASSFDRGLISGANVLT
10	TRBV7-2	ASSLQKREQF